The 9 T cell receptor beta chains given below trace back to one sample, sequenced in a study of cytomegalovirus exposure and HLA in healthy donors. A multiplex PCR was run with 60 Vbeta primers and 13 Jbeta primers. Using immunoSEQ multiplex PCR, the repertoire was profiled, and TCRdb retains in-frame clones only, with some absent. This table has about 83,000 clones, about four fifths appearing once. The specimen sequenced was PBMCs. The source of these receptors is a man between 18 and 35 years old in good health and CMV-seropositive.

This chain links TRBV6-5 with TRBJ2-1; D gene unclear. CDR1 is MNHEY and CDR2 is SVGAGI in the germline V gene. Trimming removed 4 bases at V and 15 bases at J, with 13 bases between. This CDR3 spans 11 amino acids. CDR3 amino acids: CASSSLDSLFF. The CDR3 DNA is TGTGCCAGCAGTTCCCTCGATAGTCTGTTCTTC.

This clone was detected a few times. The chain combines TRBV6-1 with TRBJ2-7, with TRBD2 identical over 9 bases. CDR3 length: 15 residues. The V gene's germline CDR1 is MNHNS and CDR2 SASEGT. The J segment lost 2 bases and the V segment lost 0 bases, leaving 2 bases of the junction unmatched. Here the CDR3 DNA reads TGTGCCAGCAGTGAAGCGGCGGGAGGGCCCTACGAGCAGTACTTC. Residues: CASSEAAGGPYEQYF.

This rearrangement joins TRBV7-6 to TRBJ1-4; D gene unclear. V was pared by 1 base and J by 8 bases, with 14 bases between. The CDR3 runs 15 residues. CDR1 is SGHVS and CDR2 is FNYEAQ in the germline V gene. CDR3 protein: CASSLDAVVREKLFF. The CDR3 nucleotides are TGTGCCAGCAGCTTAGATGCAGTGGTGAGGGAAAAACTGTTTTTT.

CDR3 loop: CAREGDSNQPQHF. CDR3 bases: TGTGCCAGAGAGGGGGATAGCAATCAGCCCCAGCATTTT. This chain connects TRBV11-3 to TRBJ1-5; the D gene is possibly TRBD1 (6 bases). The CDR3 is 13 residues long. In germline, CDR1 is SGHNT, CDR2 YENEEA. Trimming removed 9 bases at V and 0 bases at J, with 9 bases between.

V is TRBV2 and J is TRBJ2-3, with D possibly TRBD1 on 5 matching bases. Per the germline V gene, CDR1 is SNHLY and CDR2 is FYNNEI. The CDR3 is 12 amino acids. The ends were cut back, 1 base at V and 14 bases at J, with 13 bases in the middle. The CDR3 DNA reads TGTGCCAGCAGTGAAGACAGGCCAAGTCGGTATTTT. Translation gives CASSEDRPSRYF.

This clone has just one count. The chain couples TRBV27 to TRBJ2-1; 14 nucleotides match TRBD2. Germline assignment: CDR1 MNHEY and CDR2 SMNVEV (reference sequence). CDR3 length equals 20 residues. The J segment lost 8 bases and the V segment lost 4 bases, leaving 19 bases of the junction unmatched. The CDR3 is CASSSLATAPGLAGVHEQFF. The CDR3 nucleotides are TGTGCCAGCAGTTCACTTGCTACTGCCCCGGGACTAGCGGGAGTACATGAGCAGTTCTTC.

The chain is built from TRBV10-3 and TRBJ2-5; D perhaps matches TRBD1 (6 bases). Germline V gene data show CDR1 as ENHRY and CDR2 as SYGVKD. This CDR3 comprises 13 residues. V lost 11 bases to trimming and J lost 1 base, with 14 bases between them. Here the CDR3 reads CAAKGQPQETQYF. The CDR3 region has the DNA TGTGCCGCCAAAGGACAGCCCCAAGAGACCCAGTACTTC.

V usage is TRBV18 and J usage is TRBJ1-1, with D hard to call. The CDR3 length is 13 residues. The V gene's germline CDR1 is KGHSH and CDR2 LQKENI. The germline V and J ends were trimmed by 6 bases and 1 base, with 9 bases remaining between them. CDR3 DNA: TGTGCCAGCTCCATCACAAGGAACACTGAAGCTTTCTTT. Amino acids: CASSITRNTEAFF.

This clone was counted between two and nine times. V is TRBV6-5 and J is TRBJ2-7, with D perhaps matching TRBD1 (6 bases). Trimming pared 0 bases from V and 3 bases from J, leaving 6 bases between. This CDR3 is 13 amino acids long. The germline V gene encodes CDR1 MNHEY and CDR2 SVGAGI. CDR3 nucleotides: TGTGCCAGCAGTTACTCACAGGGCTACGAGCAGTACTTC. Its translation: CASSYSQGYEQYF.